The clone carrying this T cell receptor (beta chain) appeared a single time. Antigen specificity is unknown. Libraries were prepared by immunoSEQ multiplex PCR; TCRdb keeps only in-frame clonotypes and omits some of them. The sample holds 70,000 to 95,000 clones, roughly 88% seen once. These data come from a study of T cell responses to AZD1222 COVID-19 vaccine. Findings of the study overall: The peak T cell response came first, and repertoires were sampled only after it. Seropositive at baseline were only five or six AZD1222 recipients.

V was cut by 0 bases and J by 2 bases, with 11 bases left in between. This CDR3 contains 15 residues. The germline CDR1 and CDR2 sequences are SGHRS and YFSETQ. The TCR comes from an adult who received the AZD1222 COVID-19 vaccine. Sequences were derived from peripheral blood, sampled 28 days after the second AZD1222 dose. J is TRBJ1-1 and V is TRBV5-1, with D uncertain. DNA for the CDR3: TGCGCCAGCAGCTTGGCACGGGAACTAAACACTGAAGCTTTCTTT. The encoded protein is CASSLARELNTEAFF.